One and the same sample provided the 14 T cell receptor beta chains below, sequenced in a study of T-cell memory formation after mild COVID-19. TCRdb itself ran the 5' RACE reads through MiXCR, one entry per CDR3 protein. The sample holds around 370,000 distinct CDR3 sequences, 20% to 25% seen once. Material for sequencing was PBMCs or a T cell subset sorted from them (not recorded which). These receptors were collected from an adult woman who had mild COVID-19 (a few samples of this study predate the infection). Cell type and time point are not known.

This chain connects TRBV15 to TRBJ1-2; D is unclear. This CDR3 has 14 residues. V was trimmed by 5 bases and J by 4 bases, leaving 14 bases between them. Germline CDR1 LNHNV, CDR2 YYDKDF (reference sequence). In DNA, the CDR3 is TGTGCCACCAGCGGGCCGGGCGGGATCTATGGCTACACCTTC. Translation gives CATSGPGGIYGYTF. The full variable domain, its missing parts supplied by reference TRBV15 and TRBJ1-2, is DAMVIQNPRYQVTQFGKPVTLSCSQTLNHNVMYWYQQKSSQAPKLLFHYYDKDFNNEADTPDNFQSRRPNTSFCFLDIRSPGLGDTAMYLCATSGPGGIYGYTFGSGTRLTVV.

V gene TRBV18 combines with J gene TRBJ1-2; 9 bases are shared with TRBD1. Germline V CDR1 and CDR2: KGHSH, LQKENI. V shed 3 bases and J 2 bases; nucleotides not matched to a gene: 4. The CDR3 totals 15 residues. CDR3: CASSPGTGYNYGYTF. The CDR3 DNA sequence: TGTGCCAGCTCACCCGGGACAGGGTACAACTATGGCTACACCTTC.

The sample holds one count of this clonotype. The rearrangement uses TRBV27 and TRBJ2-1; no clear D. V lost 3 bases to trimming and J lost 7 bases, with 13 bases between them. The CDR3 has 14 residues. Germline V CDR1 and CDR2: MNHEY, SMNVEV (reference sequence). CDR3 nucleotides: TGTGCCAGCAGTTTCACGTCCTTGGGGAATGAGCAGTTCTTC. Translated: CASSFTSLGNEQFF.

The chain has TRBV4-2 and TRBJ1-5; D remains ambiguous. Germline CDR1 reads LGHNA; CDR2 reads YNFKEQ. The germline V and J ends were trimmed by 3 bases and 0 bases, with 6 bases remaining between them. This CDR3 has 14 amino acids. As DNA, the CDR3 is TGTGCCAGCAGCCAGAGTCTTAGCAATCAGCCCCAGCATTTT. Encoded protein: CASSQSLSNQPQHF.

This clonotype appeared many times. The chain carries TRBV2 and TRBJ2-1, with D hard to call. Trimming pared 4 bases from V and 6 bases from J, leaving 13 bases between. The germline CDR1 and CDR2 sequences are SNHLY and FYNNEI. This CDR3 has 14 amino acids. The CDR3 sequence: CASSASLRANEQFF. The CDR3 bases are TGTGCCAGCAGTGCCTCCCTACGGGCCAATGAGCAGTTCTTC.

The chain recombines TRBV5-1 with TRBJ2-7, with TRBD2 identical over 13 bases. CDR3 length: 14 amino acids. Per the germline V gene, CDR1 is SGHRS and CDR2 is YFSETQ. The V and J ends lost 7 bases and 6 bases, in that order; junction bases with no gene match: 7. CDR3 nucleotide sequence: TGCGCCAGCGGCCCGGGACTAGCGGGGCTCGAGCAGTACTTC. This codes for CASGPGLAGLEQYF.

J is TRBJ2-3 and V is TRBV15; 7 bases line up with TRBD1. The V and J ends lost 1 base and 2 bases, in that order; junction bases with no gene match: 3. In germline, CDR1 is LNHNV, CDR2 YYDKDF (reference sequence). The CDR3 covers 15 residues. The CDR3 DNA reads as TGTGCCACCAGCAGAGCGGGACAGCCCACAGATACGCAGTATTTT. This translates into CATSRAGQPTDTQYF.

The V and J genes are TRBV30 and TRBJ1-5, with 7 bases fitting TRBD1. This CDR3 has 13 residues. The J segment lost 6 bases and the V segment lost 4 bases, leaving 6 bases of the junction unmatched. Germline CDR1 GTSNPN, CDR2 SVGIG (reference sequence). CDR3: CAWTQGITQPQHF. The CDR3 nucleotides read TGTGCCTGGACACAGGGGATAACTCAGCCCCAGCATTTT. The whole variable domain, remainder taken from reference TRBV30 and TRBJ1-5, is SQTIHQWPATLVQPVGSPLSLECTVEGTSNPNLYWYRQAAGRGLQLLFYSVGIGQISSEVPQNLSASRPQDRQFILSSKKLLLSDSGFYLCAWTQGITQPQHFGDGTRLSIL.

This clonotype was seen a handful of times. V is TRBV24-1 and J is TRBJ1-2; no firm D call. CDR1 is KGHDR and CDR2 is SFDVKD in the germline V gene. V lost 0 bases and J 4 bases, leaving 11 bases between the germline ends. The CDR3 covers 15 residues. The chain's CDR3 is CATSDLRDAGYGYTF. CDR3 DNA: TGTGCCACCAGTGATTTGCGGGATGCGGGCTATGGCTACACCTTC.

The table lists this clonotype with a few counts. V and J are TRBV14 and TRBJ1-1; TRBD1 matches at 9 bases. The CDR3 is 14 residues long. After removal of 4 bases from V and 4 bases from J, the junction contained 4 bases not matched to a gene. Per the germline V gene, CDR1 is SGHDN and CDR2 is FVKESK. CDR3 amino acids: CASSLIQGATEAFF. The CDR3 bases are TGTGCCAGCAGCCTAATACAGGGGGCCACTGAAGCTTTCTTT.

J is TRBJ1-2 and V is TRBV28; a weak D match, TRBD1 (5 bases). CDR1 and CDR2 from the germline V gene are MDHEN and SYDVKM. Trimming cost V 6 bases and J 4 bases, with 18 bases left between them. The CDR3 spans 15 residues. The CDR3 reads CASSLERGRAYGYTF. The CDR3 nucleotides are TGTGCCAGCAGCCTCGAGAGGGGCCGAGCCTATGGCTACACCTTC.

This clonotype was counted many times. The rearrangement joins TRBV7-8 to TRBJ2-3; 11 bases map to TRBD2. The CDR3 has 15 amino acids. Germline V gene lookup returns CDR1 SGHVS and CDR2 FQNEAQ. Losses at the gene ends were 3 bases for V and 2 bases for J; bases not matched to a gene: 1. The CDR3 loop reads CASSLTSGDTDTQYF. The CDR3 nucleotides are TGTGCCAGCAGCTTGACTAGCGGGGACACAGATACGCAGTATTTT.

The chain couples TRBV29-1 to TRBJ1-3; D is undetermined. There are 12 residues in the CDR3. With 4 bases removed from V and 7 bases from J, the gap between germline ends came to 11 bases. CDR1 and CDR2 from the germline V gene are SQVTM and ANQGSEA. CDR3 sequence: CSVVRHGNTIYF. CDR3 DNA: TGCAGCGTTGTAAGGCATGGGAACACCATATATTTT. Filled out from reference TRBV29-1 and TRBJ1-3, the complete variable domain reads SAVISQKPSRDICQRGTSLTIQCQVDSQVTMMFWYRQQPGQSLTLIATANQGSEATYESGFVIDKFPISRPNLTFSTLTVSNMSPEDSSIYLCSVVRHGNTIYFGEGSWLTVV.

The sample holds many counts of this clonotype. The chain couples TRBV5-1 to TRBJ2-5, with TRBD1 matching 11 bases. Trimming cost V 4 bases and J 5 bases; bases outside gene matches: 7. The CDR3 extends over 15 amino acids. Germline CDR1 reads SGHRS; CDR2 reads YFSETQ. The CDR3, as DNA: TGCGCCAGCAGCCCCGGACAGGGGGCGGTGGAGACCCAGTACTTC. This codes for CASSPGQGAVETQYF.